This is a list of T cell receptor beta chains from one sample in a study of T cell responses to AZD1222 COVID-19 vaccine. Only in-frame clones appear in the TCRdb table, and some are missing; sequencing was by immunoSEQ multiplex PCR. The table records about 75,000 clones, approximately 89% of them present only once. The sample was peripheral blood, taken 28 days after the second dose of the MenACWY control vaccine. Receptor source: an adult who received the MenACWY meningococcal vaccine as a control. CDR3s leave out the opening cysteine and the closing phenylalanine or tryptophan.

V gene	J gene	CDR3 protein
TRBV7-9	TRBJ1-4	ASSTDRVGYPNEKLF
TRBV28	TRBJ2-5	ASSFRGGGETQY
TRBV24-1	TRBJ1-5	ATSDSGQGDQPQH
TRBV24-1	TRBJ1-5	ATSETGTANQPQH
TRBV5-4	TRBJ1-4	ASSTRTETNEKLF
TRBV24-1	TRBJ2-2	ATSDRAGDTGELF
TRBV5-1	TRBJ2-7	ASSRGQEVYEQY
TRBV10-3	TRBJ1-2	ATSEGANNNYGYT
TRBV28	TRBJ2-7	ASSNGRGGAYEQY
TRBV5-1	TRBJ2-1	ASSFSGGAVSYNEQF
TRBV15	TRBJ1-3	ATSREVVSGRSSGNTIY
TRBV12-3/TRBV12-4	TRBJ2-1	ASKREYEQF
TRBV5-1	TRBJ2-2	ASSLGFRGSGELF
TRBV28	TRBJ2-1	ASSPGDKEYNEQF
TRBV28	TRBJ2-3	ASSLSSGGGTDTQY
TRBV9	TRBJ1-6	ASSPHGGNSPLH
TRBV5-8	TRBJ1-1	ASSLGTGSMNTEAF
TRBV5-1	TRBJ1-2	ASSLGGRTRDYGYT
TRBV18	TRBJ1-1	ASSPGLNTEAF
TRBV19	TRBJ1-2	ASSSQGTEGAHGYT
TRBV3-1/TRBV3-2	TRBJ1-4	ASSRKGGEKLF
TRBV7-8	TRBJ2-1	ASSLGTSGGYNEQF
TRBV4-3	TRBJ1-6	ASSQGLSWEENSPLH
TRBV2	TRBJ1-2	ASRRSGYGYT
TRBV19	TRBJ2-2	ATSRWGGLSTGELF
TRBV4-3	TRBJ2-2	ASSQEEGRGTGELF
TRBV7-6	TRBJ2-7	ASSFGTGKSSYEQY
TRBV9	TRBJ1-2	ASSAAGGYT
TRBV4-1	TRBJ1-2	ASSQMTANNYGYT
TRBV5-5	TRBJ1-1	ASSLFPGQASEAF
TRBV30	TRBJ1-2	AWMGRQGNYGYT
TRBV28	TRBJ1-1	ASTEQGANTEAF
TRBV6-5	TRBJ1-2	ASRGAINYGYT
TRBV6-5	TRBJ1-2	ASSYTWTGGNGYT
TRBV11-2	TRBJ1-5	ASSLATGGHQPQH
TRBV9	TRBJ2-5	ASSPSGAKETQY
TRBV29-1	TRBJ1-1	SVVSPGEAF
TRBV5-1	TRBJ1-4	ASSPIAATNEKLF
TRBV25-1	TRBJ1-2	ASSEGGGYGYT
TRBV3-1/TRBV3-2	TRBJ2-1	ASSQGTVSHEQF
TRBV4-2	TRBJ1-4	ASTGQRTNEKLF
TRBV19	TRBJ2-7	ASSIFGDSSYEQY
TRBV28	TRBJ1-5	ASSLGGEVSSNQPQH
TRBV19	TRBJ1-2	ASSIEAGTDYGYT
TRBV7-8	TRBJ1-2	ASSLEAGRGYGYT
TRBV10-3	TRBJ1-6	AISESAGGGSPLH
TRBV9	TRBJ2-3	ASSVGTSSRPDTQY
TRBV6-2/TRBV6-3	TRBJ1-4	ASSYSSYGTRNEKLF
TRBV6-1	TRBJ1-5	ASSEGGGSGGQPQH
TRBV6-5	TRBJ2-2	ASLSRDAGELF
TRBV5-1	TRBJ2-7	ASSLARSYEQY
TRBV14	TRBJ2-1	ASSRQGTYNEQF
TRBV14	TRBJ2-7	ASSQVGHEQY
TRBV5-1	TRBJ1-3	ASSLELGVSGNTIY
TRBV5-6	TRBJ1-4	ASSLPGEGDEKLF